Following are 30 T cell receptor beta chains from one sample sequenced in a study of cytomegalovirus exposure and HLA in healthy donors. Vbeta (60) and Jbeta (13) primers were used in the PCR. Using immunoSEQ multiplex PCR, the repertoire was profiled, and TCRdb retains in-frame clones only, with some absent. The data show 150,000 to 200,000 clones, approximately 80% seen once. Sequencing was done on a sample of PBMCs. These receptors all stem from a woman in her forties in good health and CMV-seropositive.

This clone turned up a few times. The CDR3 sequence is CASSQDFPGYGYTF. For the CDR3, the DNA is TGTGCCAGCAGCCAAGATTTCCCAGGATATGGCTACACCTTC. This chain links TRBV14 with TRBJ1-2; D uncertain. The CDR3 is made up of 14 amino acids. The V end lost 0 bases, the J end lost 5 bases, and 10 bases lay between the germline ends. Germline V gene lookup returns CDR1 SGHDN and CDR2 FVKESK.

The chain uses TRBV19 and TRBJ2-2; 8 bases fit TRBD2. V trimming: 5 bases; J trimming: 4 bases; junction bases outside the gene matches: 6. Germline CDR1 reads LNHDA; CDR2 reads SQIVND (reference sequence). There are 15 residues in the CDR3. CDR3 loop: CASSLSGAITGELFF. Here the CDR3 DNA reads TGTGCCAGTAGTCTTAGCGGGGCTATCACCGGGGAGCTGTTTTTT.

The chain combines TRBV2 with TRBJ2-3; 14 nucleotides line up with TRBD2. CDR1 is SNHLY and CDR2 is FYNNEI in the germline V gene. CDR3 length equals 18 residues. V lost 4 bases to trimming and J lost 0 bases; unmatched junction nucleotides: 6. CDR3 sequence reads: CASSGRLAGGRSTDTQYF. The CDR3 nucleotides are TGTGCCAGCAGTGGAAGACTAGCGGGGGGGCGGAGCACAGATACGCAGTATTTT.

The chain combines TRBV19 with TRBJ1-1; D may be TRBD1 (6 bases). CDR1 is LNHDA, CDR2 SQIVND, per germline (reference sequence). Trimming took 4 bases from V and 1 from J, leaving 13 bases between them. The CDR3 totals 15 residues. CDR3: CASSTYGGSNTEAFF. The CDR3, as DNA: TGTGCCAGTAGTACCTATGGGGGCTCGAACACTGAAGCTTTCTTT.

J is TRBJ1-5 and V is TRBV27; maybe TRBD1 (6 bases). The CDR3 loop spans 14 amino acids. Trimming cost V 5 bases and J 3 bases, with 11 bases left between them. The germline V gene encodes CDR1 MNHEY and CDR2 SMNVEV (reference sequence). CDR3 protein: CASSLQGFNQPQHF. The CDR3 DNA sequence: TGTGCCAGCAGTCTACAGGGTTTCAATCAGCCCCAGCATTTT.

The V gene is TRBV10-3, the J gene TRBJ1-5; 8 bases agree with TRBD1. The junction had 3 bases not matched to a gene; V was cut back by 11 bases and J by 0 bases. The CDR3 contains 13 residues. Germline assignment: CDR1 ENHRY and CDR2 SYGVKD. CDR3 DNA sequence: TGTGCCTCGACAGGGGATAGCAATCAGCCCCAGCATTTT. Translated: CASTGDSNQPQHF.

The CDR3 DNA sequence: TGTGCCAGCAGCTTCTTCGTCAGGGAGGGCGAGCAGTACTTC. Translating it yields CASSFFVREGEQYF. The V call is TRBV7-8, the J call TRBJ2-7, with 7 bases identical to TRBD2. CDR3 size: 14 residues. Looked up from germline, CDR1 is SGHVS and CDR2 is FQNEAQ. With 3 bases clipped from V and 6 bases from J, the junction kept 8 bases outside the gene matches.

The chain is built from TRBV2 and TRBJ2-5, with 7 positions matching TRBD1. The tail of the sequence fits TRBJ2-7 better, so the J call may be wrong. This CDR3 has 13 residues. The germline V gene has CDR1 SNHLY and CDR2 FYNNEI. CDR3 coding DNA: TGTGCCAGCAACCGAGACAGGGCCTACGAGCAGTACTTC. It codes for CASNRDRAYEQYF.

The chain has TRBV7-2 and TRBJ2-3; weak D call: TRBD1 (6 bases). The V gene lost 5 bases and the J gene lost 0 bases, with 15 bases spanning the gap. The CDR3 spans 16 residues. Germline V gene sequence: CDR1 SGHTA, CDR2 FQGNSA. This CDR3 is CASSTGTQTSTDTQYF. The CDR3, as DNA: TGTGCCAGCAGCACCGGGACACAAACTAGCACAGATACGCAGTATTTT. Full variable domain (outside the CDR3, taken from reference TRBV7-2 and TRBJ2-3): GAGVSQSPSNKVTEKGKDVELRCDPISGHTALYWYRQSLGQGLEFLIYFQGNSAPDKSGLPSDRFSAERTGGSVSTLTIQRTQQEDSAVYLCASSTGTQTSTDTQYFGPGTRLTVL.

The V and J genes are TRBV30 and TRBJ1-1, with TRBD1 matching over 10 bases. The germline V gene has CDR1 GTSNPN and CDR2 SVGIG (reference sequence). The ends lost 3 bases at V and 10 bases at J; junction bases unmatched: 8. This CDR3 region has 13 residues. The CDR3 coding sequence is TGTGCCTGGAGCCTGGGACAGGGGAAGGTAGCTTTCTTT. Its protein is CAWSLGQGKVAFF.

The J gene is TRBJ1-4, the V gene TRBV18, with 9 positions matching TRBD1. Germline CDR1 KGHSH, CDR2 LQKENI. CDR3 size: 15 residues. Germline trimming cut 3 bases from V and 6 bases from J; bases unmatched to any gene: 5. CDR3 in DNA: TGTGCCAGCTCACCGGGACAGGGTTTGGATGAAAAACTGTTTTTT. This codes for CASSPGQGLDEKLFF.

This clone has more than one count but fewer than ten. This rearrangement joins TRBV28 to TRBJ2-7; tentative D call: TRBD1 (6 bases). The germline CDR1 and CDR2 sequences are MDHEN and SYDVKM. V dropped 2 bases and J dropped 0 bases, with 11 bases sitting between them. The CDR3 is 15 amino acids. The DNA of the CDR3 is TGTGCCAGCAGTTTAAGAGGACAGATCTCCTACGAGCAGTACTTC. Translating gives CASSLRGQISYEQYF.

This clone was picked up a small number of times. The chain is built from TRBV2 and TRBJ2-1; D is undetermined. V shed 7 bases and J shed 1 base, with 8 bases lying between them. The germline CDR1 and CDR2 sequences are SNHLY and FYNNEI. The CDR3 extends over 13 amino acids. CDR3 region: CASTPRSYNEQFF. CDR3 sequence (DNA): TGTGCCAGCACTCCCAGGTCCTACAATGAGCAGTTCTTC.

CDR3 amino acids: CAIGGQGPQRDTEAFF. CDR3 sequence (DNA): TGTGCCATCGGGGGGCAGGGTCCTCAAAGGGACACTGAAGCTTTCTTT. The chain joins TRBV28 to TRBJ1-1; maybe TRBD1 (6 bases). The CDR3 has 16 amino acids. V lost 10 bases to trimming and J lost 3 bases, with 24 bases between them. The germline CDR1 and CDR2 sequences are MDHEN and SYDVKM.

This clone has a handful of counts. The V call is TRBV4-3, the J call TRBJ2-6; 7 positions match TRBD2. V trimming: 4 bases; J trimming: 4 bases; junction bases outside the gene matches: 7. Germline CDR1 LGHNA, CDR2 YSLEER. There are 16 residues in the CDR3. The CDR3 spells CASSLGGGPGANVLTF. The CDR3 DNA is TGCGCCAGCAGCCTCGGGGGAGGGCCAGGGGCCAACGTCCTGACTTTC.

This chain links TRBV7-2 with TRBJ1-6; D may be TRBD1 (6 bases). V lost 3 bases and J lost 6, with 24 bases in between. The CDR3 contains 19 residues. Looked up from germline, CDR1 is SGHTA and CDR2 is FQGNSA. In nucleotides, the CDR3 is TGTGCCAGCAGCTTTATAGGGGGGACCCCGGCGGGGGGTAATTCACCCCTCCACTTT. It yields the protein CASSFIGGTPAGGNSPLHF.

This clone has just one count. The chain has TRBV7-9 and TRBJ1-2; D may be TRBD1 (6 bases). From germline, CDR1 is SEHNR and CDR2 FQNEAQ (reference sequence). The CDR3 totals 15 residues. Between the trimmed V and J ends, which lost 5 bases and 7 bases, there was a span of 20 bases. CDR3 DNA: TGTGCCAGCAGCACGAGGACAGCAGTTTCGTCTGGCTACACCTTC. This translates into CASSTRTAVSSGYTF.

The chain is built from TRBV7-9 and TRBJ2-1; 8 nucleotides line up with TRBD2. The CDR3 extends over 15 amino acids. The V segment lost 5 bases and the J segment 4 bases; nucleotides outside the gene matches: 7. In germline, CDR1 is SEHNR, CDR2 FQNEAQ (reference sequence). The CDR3 protein is CASSRTGGGYNEQFF. CDR3 coding DNA: TGTGCCAGCAGCCGGACGGGGGGGGGTTACAATGAGCAGTTCTTC.

This clone was seen only once. This chain links TRBV6-1 with TRBJ2-5, with D maybe TRBD1 (6 bases). The V gene lost 1 base and the J gene lost 1 base, with 10 bases spanning the gap. Looked up from germline, CDR1 is MNHNS and CDR2 is SASEGT. The CDR3 is 15 amino acids. CDR3: CASSEGQGSQETQYF. The CDR3 bases are TGTGCCAGCAGTGAAGGGCAGGGGTCCCAAGAGACCCAGTACTTC.

The rearrangement links TRBV7-2 to TRBJ2-2; 8 positions match TRBD2. The V gene end was trimmed by 5 bases and the J gene end by 3 bases; junction bases not matched to a gene: 5. Germline CDR1 SGHTA, CDR2 FQGNSA. The CDR3 sequence is 15 residues long. CDR3 region: CASSPGLADTGELFF. CDR3 sequence (DNA): TGTGCCAGCAGCCCCGGACTAGCAGACACCGGGGAGCTGTTTTTT.

V usage is TRBV5-1 and J usage is TRBJ2-2, with TRBD1 matching 8 bases. After removal of 4 bases from V and 5 bases from J, the junction contained 7 bases not matched to a gene. The CDR3 covers 15 residues. The V gene's germline CDR1 is SGHRS and CDR2 YFSETQ. CDR3 residues: CASSPGQGGTGELFF. CDR3 sequence (DNA): TGCGCCAGCAGCCCCGGACAGGGCGGAACCGGGGAGCTGTTTTTT.

The chain carries TRBV9 and TRBJ2-2; D is uncertain. CDR3 size: 12 residues. The germline V gene encodes CDR1 SGDLS and CDR2 YYNGEE. The V end lost 1 base, the J end lost 5 bases, and 3 bases lay between the germline ends. The chain's CDR3 is CASSVPTGELFF. As DNA, the CDR3 is TGTGCCAGCAGCGTACCGACCGGGGAGCTGTTTTTT.

The V call is TRBV19, the J call TRBJ2-7, with TRBD1 identical over 10 bases. The V and J ends lost 1 base and 7 bases, in that order; junction bases with no gene match: 7. CDR3 length: 15 amino acids. CDR1 is LNHDA, CDR2 SQIVND, per germline (reference sequence). The CDR3 bases are TGTGCCAGTAGTATAGCGCGACAGGGGGCGGGAGAGCAGTACTTC. Its protein product is CASSIARQGAGEQYF. The full variable domain, with the rest looked up from reference TRBV19 and TRBJ2-7, is DGGITQSPKYLFRKEGQNVTLSCEQNLNHDAMYWYRQDPGQGLRLIYYSQIVNDFQKGDIAEGYSVSREKKESFPLTVTSAQKNPTAFYLCASSIARQGAGEQYFGPGTRLTVT.

The chain carries TRBV30 and TRBJ2-7; 7 nucleotides agree with TRBD1. This CDR3 has 15 amino acids. Germline-derived CDR1 and CDR2 are GTSNPN and SVGIG (reference sequence). The V gene end was trimmed by 3 bases and the J gene end by 2 bases; junction bases not matched to a gene: 10. The CDR3 region is CAWSIYRGIAYEQYF. DNA of the CDR3: TGTGCCTGGAGCATTTACAGGGGCATCGCCTACGAGCAGTACTTC.

The rearrangement joins TRBV5-1 to TRBJ2-3; 7 bases match TRBD2. The CDR3 runs 14 residues. Germline V CDR1 and CDR2: SGHRS, YFSETQ. V gave up 7 bases and J gave up 2 bases; unmatched junction bases: 7. Here the CDR3 reads CASRISGYTDTQYF. The DNA for the CDR3 is TGCGCCAGCCGTATTAGCGGGTACACAGATACGCAGTATTTT.

The V and J genes are TRBV18 and TRBJ2-3; TRBD2 matches at 14 bases. Losses at the gene ends were 3 bases for V and 2 bases for J; bases not matched to a gene: 4. Per the germline V gene, CDR1 is KGHSH and CDR2 is LQKENI. This CDR3 has 17 amino acids. Here the CDR3 DNA reads TGTGCCAGCTCACCTGGGACTAGCGGGGGAACCACAGATACGCAGTATTTT. Protein product: CASSPGTSGGTTDTQYF.

The rearrangement joins TRBV4-1 to TRBJ2-3; D is unresolved. The germline V gene encodes CDR1 MGHRA and CDR2 YSYEKL. V was clipped by 7 bases and J by 6 bases, with 17 bases between them. The CDR3 runs 14 residues. CDR3: CASTADTKADTQYF. The CDR3 coding sequence is TGCGCCAGCACCGCAGACACGAAGGCGGATACGCAGTATTTT.

The chain recombines TRBV9 with TRBJ2-3, with TRBD2 as a possible D gene (5 bases). The V and J ends lost 4 bases and 4 bases respectively, with 19 bases between them. CDR1 is SGDLS and CDR2 is YYNGEE in the germline V gene. The CDR3 runs to 16 residues. CDR3 sequence: CASSPFSGRGADTQYF. The CDR3 nucleotides read TGTGCCAGCAGCCCATTCTCGGGGAGAGGCGCAGATACGCAGTATTTT.

The V gene is TRBV19, the J gene TRBJ2-7; 9 nucleotides match TRBD1. The CDR3 contains 15 residues. In germline, CDR1 is LNHDA, CDR2 SQIVND (reference sequence). V was pared by 1 base and J by 6 bases, with 7 bases of the junction left unmatched. In nucleotides, the CDR3 is TGTGCCAGTAGTATAGGTTCGGGACAGGGAAGCGAGCAGTACTTC. Its translation: CASSIGSGQGSEQYF.

The CDR3 spells CATEGAQETQYF. CDR3 DNA: TGTGCCACCGAGGGGGCGCAGGAGACCCAGTACTTC. V usage is TRBV11-2 and J usage is TRBJ2-5; 7 positions match TRBD1. CDR3 length: 12 amino acids. Per the germline V gene, CDR1 is SGHAT and CDR2 is FQNNGV. V lost 10 bases to trimming and J lost 5 bases; unmatched junction nucleotides: 7. Drawing the rest from reference TRBV11-2 and TRBJ2-5, the complete variable domain is EAGVAQSPRYKIIEKRQSVAFWCNPISGHATLYWYQQILGQGPKLLIQFQNNGVVDDSQLPKDRFSAERLKGVDSTLKIQPAKLEDSAVYLCATEGAQETQYFGPGTRLLVL.